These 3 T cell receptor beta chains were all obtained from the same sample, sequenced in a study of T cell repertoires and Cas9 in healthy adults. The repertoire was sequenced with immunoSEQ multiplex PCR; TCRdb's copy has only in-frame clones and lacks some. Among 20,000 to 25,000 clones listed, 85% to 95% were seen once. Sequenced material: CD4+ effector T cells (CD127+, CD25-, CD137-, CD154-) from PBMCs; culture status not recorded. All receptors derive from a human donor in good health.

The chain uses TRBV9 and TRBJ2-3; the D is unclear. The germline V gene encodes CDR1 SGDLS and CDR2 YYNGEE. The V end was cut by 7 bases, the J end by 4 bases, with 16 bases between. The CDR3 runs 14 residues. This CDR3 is CASGRADHADTQYF. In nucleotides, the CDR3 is TGTGCCAGCGGGCGCGCGGATCATGCAGATACGCAGTATTTT.

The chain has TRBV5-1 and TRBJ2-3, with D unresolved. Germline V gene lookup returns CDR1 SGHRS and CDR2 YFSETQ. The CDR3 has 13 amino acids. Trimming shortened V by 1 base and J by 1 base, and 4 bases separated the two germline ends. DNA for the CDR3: TGCGCCAGCAGCTTGTACGGCACAGATACGCAGTATTTT. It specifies CASSLYGTDTQYF.

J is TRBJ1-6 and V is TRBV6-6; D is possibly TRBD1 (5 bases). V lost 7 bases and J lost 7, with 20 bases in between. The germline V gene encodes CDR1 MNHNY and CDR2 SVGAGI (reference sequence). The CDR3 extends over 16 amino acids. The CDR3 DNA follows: TGTGCCAGCAACCCGAACGACGGGGGTGGGAATTCACCCCTCCACTTT. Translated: CASNPNDGGGNSPLHF.